This TCR beta chain was identified in a study of blood T cell repertoires in COVID-19. About the study: From the United States, Italy and Spain came samples of acute and convalescent COVID-19. In each case, the material was cDNA or gDNA derived from T cells, B-cell-depleted T cells, or PBMCs.

The CDR3 sequence is 14 residues long. The V gene's germline CDR1 is MNHEY and CDR2 SVGAGI. Trimming stripped 4 bases from V and 11 bases from J, with 18 bases between. Authors' data handling: The authors estimated nucleated cell counts from reference gene primer amplification. The table came from immunoSEQ multiplex PCR; TCRdb's copy has only in-frame clones and leaves some out. The V and J calls and clone size were taken over from that table, and D and trimming were inferred from the DNA. The table has 95,000 to 150,000 clones, more than 70% seen once; the top ten hold roughly 3.9%. This TCR derives from a man in his fifties or sixties with acute or convalescent COVID-19. V gene TRBV6-5 combines with J gene TRBJ1-5; D gene ambiguous. The specimen sequenced was peripheral blood. The CDR3 DNA sequence: TGTGCCAGCAGTTCCCTGGGAGGGAGGCATTCCCAGCATTTT. As protein: CASSSLGGRHSQHF.